The following is a T cell receptor (beta chain) sequence with its context. This specimen comes from a study of preoperative IRX-2 immunotherapy in early breast cancer. The CDR3 extends over 13 amino acids. Trimming removed 2 bases at V and 3 bases at J, with 8 bases between. The germline V gene has CDR1 WNHNN and CDR2 SYGVQD (reference sequence). Documented treatment: preoperative locoregional IRX-2 cytokine immunotherapy. Samples came from a phase Ib trial of preoperative locoregional IRX-2 cytokine immunotherapy. Profiled with immunoSEQ multiplex PCR; TCRdb holds only in-frame clones, not every one. The sample shows tens of thousands of clones, over 75% of them seen only once.

The sequence derives from a human donor with breast cancer. The specimen was lymph node tissue, collected after IRX-2 immunotherapy. This rearrangement joins TRBV10-1 to TRBJ2-7, with D perhaps being TRBD1 or TRBD2 (5 bases each). This CDR3 is CASSEGDGYEQYF. The CDR3 region has the DNA TGCGCCAGCAGTGAGGGGGACGGCTACGAGCAGTACTTC.